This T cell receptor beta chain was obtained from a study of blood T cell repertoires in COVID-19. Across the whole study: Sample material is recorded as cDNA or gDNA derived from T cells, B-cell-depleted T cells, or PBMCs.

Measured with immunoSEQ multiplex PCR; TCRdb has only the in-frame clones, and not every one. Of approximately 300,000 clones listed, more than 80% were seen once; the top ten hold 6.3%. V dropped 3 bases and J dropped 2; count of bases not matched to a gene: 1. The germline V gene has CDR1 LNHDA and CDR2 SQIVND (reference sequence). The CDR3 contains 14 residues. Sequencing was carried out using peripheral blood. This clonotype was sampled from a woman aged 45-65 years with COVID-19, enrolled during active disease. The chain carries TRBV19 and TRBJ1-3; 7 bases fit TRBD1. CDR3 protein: CASSITGAGNTIYF. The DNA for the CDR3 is TGTGCCAGTAGTATTACAGGGGCTGGAAACACCATATATTTT.